This paragraph reports one T cell receptor beta chain. Its antigen remains unidentified. This record comes from a study of cytomegalovirus exposure and HLA in healthy donors. The study ran its PCR with 60 Vbeta and 13 Jbeta primers. This table comes from immunoSEQ multiplex PCR, and its TCRdb copy is limited to in-frame clones, with some not included. The sample shows about 170,000 clones, over 80% of them seen only once. All donors participated as healthy donors of bone marrow. The CDR3 is 13 residues long. Germline V CDR1 and CDR2: GTSNPN, SVGIG (reference sequence). Trimming shortened V by 1 base and J by 5 bases, and 9 bases separated the two germline ends. Study-wide findings and caveats: A later analysis revealed that TCR association rates differed between HLA loci, peaking at DRB1 and bottoming out at HLA-C.

This rearrangement joins TRBV30 to TRBJ2-1, with D tentatively TRBD2 (6 bases). Material for sequencing was PBMCs. This clonotype was obtained from a boy aged 2 to 10 in good health and CMV-seronegative. The chain's CDR3 is CAWSGVADNEQFF. The DNA of the CDR3 is TGTGCCTGGAGTGGGGTAGCGGACAATGAGCAGTTCTTC.